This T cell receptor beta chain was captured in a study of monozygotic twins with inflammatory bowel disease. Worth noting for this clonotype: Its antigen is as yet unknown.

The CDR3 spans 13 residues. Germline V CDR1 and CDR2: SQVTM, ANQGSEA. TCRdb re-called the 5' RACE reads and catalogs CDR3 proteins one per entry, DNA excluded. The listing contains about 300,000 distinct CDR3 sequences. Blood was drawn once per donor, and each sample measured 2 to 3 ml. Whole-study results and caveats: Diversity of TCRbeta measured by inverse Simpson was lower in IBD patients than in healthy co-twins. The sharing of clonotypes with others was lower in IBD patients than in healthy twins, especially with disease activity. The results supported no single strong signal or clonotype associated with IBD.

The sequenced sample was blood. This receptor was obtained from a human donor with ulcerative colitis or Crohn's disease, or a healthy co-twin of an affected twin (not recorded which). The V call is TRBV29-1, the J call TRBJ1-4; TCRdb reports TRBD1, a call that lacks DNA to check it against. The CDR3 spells CSVKDRVDEKLFF.